The T cell receptor beta chain described here comes from a study of T cells in Graves' hyperthyroidism and ophthalmopathy. The table lists this clonotype with a few counts. Researchers amplified the TCR beta CDR3 regions from RNA transcripts. A set of HTBI primers served as the primers for a first-round RT-PCR of the TCR CDR3. TCRdb processed the multiplex PCR reads anew with MiXCR; each CDR3 protein has one entry. This sample yields hundreds of thousands of distinct CDR3 sequences, of which just over 35% are seen a single time; 30% to 40% belongs to the top ten. Per the germline V gene, CDR1 is SEHNR and CDR2 is FQNEAQ (reference sequence). The V and J ends lost 3 bases and 6 bases respectively, with 12 bases between them. CDR3 length: 13 amino acids. Graves' hyperthyroidism showing no ophthalmopathy progression within 18 months was considered stable. Patients aged 18 to 65 with hyperthyroidism were newly diagnosed, with duration under 2 months.

Sequencing was carried out using blood. This receptor was taken from a middle-aged woman with Graves' hyperthyroidism. The chain carries TRBV7-9 and TRBJ2-7; D is uncertain. CDR3 sequence: CASSLLWFGEQYF. CDR3 DNA: TGTGCCAGCAGCTTGTTGTGGTTTGGCGAGCAGTACTTC.